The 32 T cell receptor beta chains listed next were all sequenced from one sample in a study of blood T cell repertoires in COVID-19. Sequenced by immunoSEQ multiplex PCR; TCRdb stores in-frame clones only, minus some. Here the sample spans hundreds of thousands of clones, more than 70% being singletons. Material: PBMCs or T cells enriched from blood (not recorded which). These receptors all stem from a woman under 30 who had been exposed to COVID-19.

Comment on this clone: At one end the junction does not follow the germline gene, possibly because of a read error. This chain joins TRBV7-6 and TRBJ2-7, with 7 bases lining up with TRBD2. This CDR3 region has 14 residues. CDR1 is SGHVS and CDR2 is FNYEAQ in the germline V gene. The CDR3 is CASSLAASSYEQYF. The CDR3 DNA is TGTGCCAGCAGCCTAGCGGCTAGCTCCTACGAGCAGTACTTC.

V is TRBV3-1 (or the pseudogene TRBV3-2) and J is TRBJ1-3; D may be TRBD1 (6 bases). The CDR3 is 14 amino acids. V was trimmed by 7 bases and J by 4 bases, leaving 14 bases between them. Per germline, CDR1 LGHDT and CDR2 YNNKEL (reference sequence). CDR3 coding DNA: TGTGCCAGCACCCCAGGGGCGGCGGGAAACACCATATATTTT. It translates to CASTPGAAGNTIYF.

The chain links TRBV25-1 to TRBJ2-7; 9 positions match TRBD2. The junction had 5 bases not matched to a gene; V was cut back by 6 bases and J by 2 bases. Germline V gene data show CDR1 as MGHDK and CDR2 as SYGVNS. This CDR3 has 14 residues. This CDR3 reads CASRETSGTYEQYF. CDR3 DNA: TGTGCCAGCAGAGAGACTAGCGGCACCTACGAGCAGTACTTC.

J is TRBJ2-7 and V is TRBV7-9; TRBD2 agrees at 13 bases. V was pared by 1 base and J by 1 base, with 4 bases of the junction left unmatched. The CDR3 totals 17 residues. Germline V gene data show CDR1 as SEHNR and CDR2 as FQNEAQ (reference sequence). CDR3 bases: TGTGCCAGCAGCTTAGGGACTAGCGGGAGTTCTTCCTACGAGCAGTACTTC. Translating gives CASSLGTSGSSSYEQYF.

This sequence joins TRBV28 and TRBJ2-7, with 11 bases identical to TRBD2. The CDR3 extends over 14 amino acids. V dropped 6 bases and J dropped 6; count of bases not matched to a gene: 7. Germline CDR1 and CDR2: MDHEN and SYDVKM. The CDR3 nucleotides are TGTGCCAGCAGCCAACGACTAGCGGGGAGCGAGCAGTACTTC. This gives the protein CASSQRLAGSEQYF.

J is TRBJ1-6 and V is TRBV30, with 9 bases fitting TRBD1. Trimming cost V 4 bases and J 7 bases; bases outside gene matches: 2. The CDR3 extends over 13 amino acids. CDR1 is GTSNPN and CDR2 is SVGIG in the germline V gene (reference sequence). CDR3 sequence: CAWTGTGNSPLHF. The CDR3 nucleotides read TGTGCCTGGACGGGGACAGGGAATTCACCCCTCCACTTT.

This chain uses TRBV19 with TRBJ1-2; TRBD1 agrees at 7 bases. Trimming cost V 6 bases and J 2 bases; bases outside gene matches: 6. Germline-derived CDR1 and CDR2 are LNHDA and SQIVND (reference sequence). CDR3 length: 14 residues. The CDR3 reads CASSTMTGNYGYTF. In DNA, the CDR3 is TGTGCCAGTAGCACAATGACAGGGAACTATGGCTACACCTTC.

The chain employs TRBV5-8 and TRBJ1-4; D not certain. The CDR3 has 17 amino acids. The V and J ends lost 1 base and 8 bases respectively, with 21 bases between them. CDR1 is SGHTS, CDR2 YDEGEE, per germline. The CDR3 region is CASSLRPGGRVDEKLFF. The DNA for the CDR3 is TGTGCCAGCAGCTTGAGGCCAGGAGGCCGGGTGGACGAAAAACTGTTTTTT.

CDR3: CASSARPGQGTYEQYF. The CDR3 coding sequence is TGTGCCAGCAGTGCCCGCCCTGGACAGGGGACCTACGAGCAGTACTTC. The chain employs TRBV2 and TRBJ2-7, with 9 positions matching TRBD1. Germline lookup yields CDR1 SNHLY and CDR2 FYNNEI. Losses at the gene ends were 4 bases for V and 2 bases for J; bases not matched to a gene: 9. CDR3 length: 16 amino acids.

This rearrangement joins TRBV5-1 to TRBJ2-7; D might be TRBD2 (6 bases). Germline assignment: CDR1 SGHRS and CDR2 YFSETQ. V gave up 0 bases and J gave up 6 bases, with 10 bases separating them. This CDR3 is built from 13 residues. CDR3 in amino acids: CASSLGSAGEQYF. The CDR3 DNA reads TGCGCCAGCAGCTTGGGTTCAGCGGGCGAGCAGTACTTC.

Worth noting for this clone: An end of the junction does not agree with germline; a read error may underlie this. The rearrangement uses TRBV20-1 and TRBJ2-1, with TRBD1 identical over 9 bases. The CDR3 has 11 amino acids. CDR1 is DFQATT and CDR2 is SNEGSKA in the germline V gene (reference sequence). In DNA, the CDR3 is TGCAGTGCCCAAAACGGGGACAGGGCGCTCTTC. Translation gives CSAQNGDRALF.

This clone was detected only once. The CDR3 bases are TGTGCCAGCAGCTTGCAGTTCTCTGGAAACACCATATATTTT. Protein sequence: CASSLQFSGNTIYF. This sequence joins TRBV7-2 and TRBJ1-3; no firm D call. CDR1 SGHTA and CDR2 FQGNSA come from the germline V gene. V was pared by 3 bases and J by 0 bases, with 6 bases between. The CDR3 length is 14 residues.

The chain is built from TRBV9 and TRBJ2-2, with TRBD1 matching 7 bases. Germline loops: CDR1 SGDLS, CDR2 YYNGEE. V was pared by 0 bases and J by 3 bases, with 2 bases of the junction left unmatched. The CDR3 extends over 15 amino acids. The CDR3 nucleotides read TGTGCCAGCAGCGTAGAGGGACAGCACACCGGGGAGCTGTTTTTT. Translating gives CASSVEGQHTGELFF.

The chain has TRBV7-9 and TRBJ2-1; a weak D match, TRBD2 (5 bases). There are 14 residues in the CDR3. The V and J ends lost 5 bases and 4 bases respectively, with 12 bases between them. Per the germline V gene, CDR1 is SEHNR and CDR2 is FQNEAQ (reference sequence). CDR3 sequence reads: CASSGGFTYNEQFF. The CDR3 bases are TGTGCCAGCAGCGGCGGGTTTACTTACAATGAGCAGTTCTTC.

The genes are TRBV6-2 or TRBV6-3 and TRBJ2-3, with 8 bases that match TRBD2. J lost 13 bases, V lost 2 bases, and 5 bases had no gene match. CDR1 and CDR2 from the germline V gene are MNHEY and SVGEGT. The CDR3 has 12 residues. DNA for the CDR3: TGTGCCAGCAGTTACCGGACTAGCAAGGAGTATTTT. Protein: CASSYRTSKEYF.

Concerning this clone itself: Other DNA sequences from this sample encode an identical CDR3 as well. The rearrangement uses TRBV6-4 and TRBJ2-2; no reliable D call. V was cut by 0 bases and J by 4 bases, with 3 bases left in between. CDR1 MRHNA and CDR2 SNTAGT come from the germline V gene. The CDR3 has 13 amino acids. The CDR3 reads CASSDSSTGELFF. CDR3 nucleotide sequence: TGTGCCAGCAGTGACTCTAGCACCGGGGAGCTGTTTTTT.

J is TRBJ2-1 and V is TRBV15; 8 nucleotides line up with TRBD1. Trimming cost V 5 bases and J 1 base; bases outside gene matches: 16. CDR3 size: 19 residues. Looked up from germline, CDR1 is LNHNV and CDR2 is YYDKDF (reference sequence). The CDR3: CATSDPQGDPQGSYNEQFF. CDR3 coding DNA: TGTGCCACCAGCGATCCACAGGGGGACCCCCAGGGGTCCTACAATGAGCAGTTCTTC.

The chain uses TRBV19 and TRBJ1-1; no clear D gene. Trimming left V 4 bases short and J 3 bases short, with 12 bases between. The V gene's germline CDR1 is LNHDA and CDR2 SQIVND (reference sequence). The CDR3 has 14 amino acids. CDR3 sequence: CASSKTPGDTEAFF. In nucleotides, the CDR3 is TGTGCCAGTAGTAAGACACCGGGAGACACTGAAGCTTTCTTT.

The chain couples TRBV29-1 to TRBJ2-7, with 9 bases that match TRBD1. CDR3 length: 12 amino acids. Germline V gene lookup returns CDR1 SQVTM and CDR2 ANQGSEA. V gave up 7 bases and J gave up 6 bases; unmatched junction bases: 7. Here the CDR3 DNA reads TGCAGCGGGGGACAGGGCGGTCGCGAGCAGTACTTC. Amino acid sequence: CSGGQGGREQYF.

The CDR3 region is CASSLAGESGREQFF. CDR3 in DNA: TGTGCCAGCAGTTTAGCGGGAGAGAGTGGGCGTGAGCAGTTCTTC. The chain carries TRBV28 and TRBJ2-1, with 7 bases fitting TRBD2. The V and J ends lost 2 bases and 9 bases, in that order; junction bases with no gene match: 10. Germline CDR1 reads MDHEN; CDR2 reads SYDVKM. The CDR3 consists of 15 residues.

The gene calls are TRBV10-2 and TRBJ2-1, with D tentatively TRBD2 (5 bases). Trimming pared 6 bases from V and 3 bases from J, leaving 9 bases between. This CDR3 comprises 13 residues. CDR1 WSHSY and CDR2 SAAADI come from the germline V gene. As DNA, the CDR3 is TGCGCCAGCAGGATTGGGAGCTACAATGAGCAGTTCTTC. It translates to CASRIGSYNEQFF.

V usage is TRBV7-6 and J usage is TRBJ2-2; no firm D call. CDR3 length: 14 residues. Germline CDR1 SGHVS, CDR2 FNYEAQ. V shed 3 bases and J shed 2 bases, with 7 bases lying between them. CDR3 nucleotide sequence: TGTGCCAGCAGCTTTGGCCATAACACCGGGGAGCTGTTTTTT. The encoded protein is CASSFGHNTGELFF.

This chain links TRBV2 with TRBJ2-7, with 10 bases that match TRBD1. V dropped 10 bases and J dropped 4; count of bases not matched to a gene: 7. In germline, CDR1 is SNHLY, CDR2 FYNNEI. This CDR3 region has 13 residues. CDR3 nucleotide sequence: TGTGCCATCACCGGGACAGGGGTGTACGAGCAGTACTTC. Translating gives CAITGTGVYEQYF. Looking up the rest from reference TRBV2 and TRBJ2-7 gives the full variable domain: EPEVTQTPSHQVTQMGQEVILRCVPISNHLYFYWYRQILGQKVEFLVSFYNNEISEKSEIFDDQFSVERPDGSNFTLKIRSTKLEDSAMYFCAITGTGVYEQYFGPGTRLTVT.

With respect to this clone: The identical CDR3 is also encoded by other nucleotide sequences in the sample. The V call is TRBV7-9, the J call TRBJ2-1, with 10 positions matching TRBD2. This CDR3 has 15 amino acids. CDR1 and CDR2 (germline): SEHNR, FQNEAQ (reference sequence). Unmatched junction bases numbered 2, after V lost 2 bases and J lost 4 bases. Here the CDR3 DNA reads TGTGCCAGCAGCTTAACTAGCGGGACTTACAATGAGCAGTTCTTC. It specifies CASSLTSGTYNEQFF.

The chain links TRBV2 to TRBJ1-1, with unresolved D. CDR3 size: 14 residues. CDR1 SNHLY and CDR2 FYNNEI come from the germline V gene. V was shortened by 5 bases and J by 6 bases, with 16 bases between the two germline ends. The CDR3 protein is CASSSLGRYAEAFF. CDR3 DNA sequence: TGTGCCAGCAGTTCCCTTGGGCGCTACGCTGAAGCTTTCTTT.

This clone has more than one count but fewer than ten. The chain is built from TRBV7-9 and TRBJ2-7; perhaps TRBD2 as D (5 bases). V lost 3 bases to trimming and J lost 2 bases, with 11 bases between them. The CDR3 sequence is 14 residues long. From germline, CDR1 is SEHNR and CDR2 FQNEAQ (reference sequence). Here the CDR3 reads CASSFGVGAYEQYF. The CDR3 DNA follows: TGTGCCAGCAGCTTCGGGGTCGGAGCCTACGAGCAGTACTTC.

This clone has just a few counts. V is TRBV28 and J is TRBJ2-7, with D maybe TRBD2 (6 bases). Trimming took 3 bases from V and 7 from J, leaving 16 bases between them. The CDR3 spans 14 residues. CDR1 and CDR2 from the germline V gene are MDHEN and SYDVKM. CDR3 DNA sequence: TGTGCCAGCAGTTTTTCAGTCAGGGCGGGAGAGCAGTACTTC. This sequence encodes CASSFSVRAGEQYF.

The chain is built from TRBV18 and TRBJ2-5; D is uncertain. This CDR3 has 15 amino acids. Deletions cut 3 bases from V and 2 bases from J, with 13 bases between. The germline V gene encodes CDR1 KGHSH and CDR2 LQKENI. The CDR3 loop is CASSPAGKEQETQYF. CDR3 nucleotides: TGTGCCAGCTCACCGGCTGGCAAGGAGCAAGAGACCCAGTACTTC.

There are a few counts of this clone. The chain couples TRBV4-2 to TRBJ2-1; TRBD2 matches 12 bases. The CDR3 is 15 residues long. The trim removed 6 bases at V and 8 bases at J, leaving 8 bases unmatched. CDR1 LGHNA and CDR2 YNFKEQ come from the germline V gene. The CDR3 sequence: CASRPTWTSGDEQFF. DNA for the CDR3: TGTGCCAGCAGGCCGACCTGGACTAGCGGGGATGAGCAGTTCTTC.

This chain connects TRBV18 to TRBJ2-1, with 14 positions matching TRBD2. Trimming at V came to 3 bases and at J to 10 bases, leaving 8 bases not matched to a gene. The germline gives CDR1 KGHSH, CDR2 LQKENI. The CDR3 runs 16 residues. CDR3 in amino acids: CASSPPGLAGDKEQFF. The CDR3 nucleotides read TGTGCCAGCTCACCTCCGGGACTAGCGGGAGATAAGGAGCAGTTCTTC.

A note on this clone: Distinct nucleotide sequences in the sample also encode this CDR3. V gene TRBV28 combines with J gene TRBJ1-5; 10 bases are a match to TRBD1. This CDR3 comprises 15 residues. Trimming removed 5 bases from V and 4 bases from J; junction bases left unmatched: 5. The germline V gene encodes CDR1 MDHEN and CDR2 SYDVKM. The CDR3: CASSPRTGGNQPQHF. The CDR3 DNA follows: TGTGCCAGCAGTCCTCGGACAGGGGGTAATCAGCCCCAGCATTTT.

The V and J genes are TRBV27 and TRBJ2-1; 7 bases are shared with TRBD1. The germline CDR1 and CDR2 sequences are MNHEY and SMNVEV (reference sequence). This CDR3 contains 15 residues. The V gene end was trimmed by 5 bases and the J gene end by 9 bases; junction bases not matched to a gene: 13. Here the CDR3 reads CASSVQGFIYGEQFF. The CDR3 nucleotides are TGTGCCAGCAGTGTACAGGGGTTCATCTATGGTGAGCAGTTCTTC.